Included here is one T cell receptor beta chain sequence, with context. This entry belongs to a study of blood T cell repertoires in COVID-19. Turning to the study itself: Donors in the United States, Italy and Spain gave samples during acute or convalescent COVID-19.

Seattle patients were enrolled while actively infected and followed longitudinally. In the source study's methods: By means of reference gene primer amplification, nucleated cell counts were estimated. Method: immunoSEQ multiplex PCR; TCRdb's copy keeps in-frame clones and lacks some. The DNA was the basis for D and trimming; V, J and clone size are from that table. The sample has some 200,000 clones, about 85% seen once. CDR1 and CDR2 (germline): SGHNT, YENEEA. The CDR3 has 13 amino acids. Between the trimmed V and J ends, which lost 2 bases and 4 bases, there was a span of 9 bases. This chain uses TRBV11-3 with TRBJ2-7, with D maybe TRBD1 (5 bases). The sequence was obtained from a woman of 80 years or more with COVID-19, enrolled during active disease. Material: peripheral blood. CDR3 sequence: CASSLKRGYEQYF. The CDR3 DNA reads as TGTGCCAGCAGCTTAAAAAGGGGTTACGAGCAGTACTTC.